The following is a T cell receptor (beta chain) sequence with its context. Its antigen is unidentified. This sample stems from a study of T cell responses to AZD1222 COVID-19 vaccine. On the study more broadly: Second-dose schedules of about 4 or about 12 weeks were combined. Notes on the study in general: At study baseline, merely six AZD1222 recipients were seropositive. Among vaccine-associated CD4 TCRs, coverage spanned spike, with dominance at 160-218 and 743-854. White British donors predominated, females outnumbered males, and clonal diversity was possibly underestimated.

The method was immunoSEQ multiplex PCR; TCRdb's version includes in-frame clones alone and lacks a portion of them. The sample lists 120,000 to 150,000 clones; 90% to 95% were seen once. Looked up from germline, CDR1 is SGHDT and CDR2 is YYEEEE. The J segment lost 0 bases and the V segment lost 2 bases, leaving 8 bases of the junction unmatched. The CDR3 spans 17 residues. This TCR was recovered from an adult in good health. The chain joins TRBV5-6 to TRBJ2-1, with TRBD2 matching 7 bases. The sequencing used peripheral blood, collected on day 0 of AZD1222 vaccination. The CDR3 nucleotides are TGTGCCAGCAGCTTTGGTGCTAGCGGCAGCTCCTACAATGAGCAGTTCTTC. Encoded protein: CASSFGASGSSYNEQFF.